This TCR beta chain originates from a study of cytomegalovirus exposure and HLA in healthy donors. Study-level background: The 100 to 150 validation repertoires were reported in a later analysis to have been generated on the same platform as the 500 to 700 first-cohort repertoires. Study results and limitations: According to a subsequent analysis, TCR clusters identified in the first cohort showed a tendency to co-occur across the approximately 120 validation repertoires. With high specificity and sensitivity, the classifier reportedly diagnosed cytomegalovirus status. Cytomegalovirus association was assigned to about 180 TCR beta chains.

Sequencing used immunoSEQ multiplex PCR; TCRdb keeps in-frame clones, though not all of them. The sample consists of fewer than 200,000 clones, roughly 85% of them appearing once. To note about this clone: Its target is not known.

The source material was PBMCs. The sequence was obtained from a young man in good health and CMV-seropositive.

DNA of the CDR3: TGTGCCAGCAGTTCCTGGACAATGGATGGCTACACCTTC. It encodes CASSSWTMDGYTF. V is TRBV28 and J is TRBJ1-2, with a possible D match to TRBD1 (5 bases). V was clipped by 4 bases and J by 6 bases, with 12 bases between them. The germline CDR1 and CDR2 sequences are MDHEN and SYDVKM. The CDR3 sequence is 13 residues long.